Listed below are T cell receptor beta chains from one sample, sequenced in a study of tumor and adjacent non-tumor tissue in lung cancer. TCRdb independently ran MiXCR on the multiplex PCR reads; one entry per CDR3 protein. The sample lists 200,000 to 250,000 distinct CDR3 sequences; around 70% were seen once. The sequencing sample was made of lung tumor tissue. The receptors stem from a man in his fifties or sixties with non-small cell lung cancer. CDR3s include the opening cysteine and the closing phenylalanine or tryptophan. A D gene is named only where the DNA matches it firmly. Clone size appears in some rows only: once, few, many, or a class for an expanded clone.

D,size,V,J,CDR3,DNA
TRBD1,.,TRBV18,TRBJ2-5,CASSPDRGLLSQYF,TGTGCCAGCTCACCTGACAGGGGCTTGCTCTCCCAGTACTTC
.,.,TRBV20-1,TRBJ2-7,CNARDPGRGGYEQYF,TGCAATGCTAGAGATCCGGGACGGGGCGGTTACGAGCAGTACTTC
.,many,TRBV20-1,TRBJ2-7,CSARDFKVGGGEQYF,TGCAGTGCTAGAGATTTTAAAGTAGGTGGGGGCGAGCAGTACTTC
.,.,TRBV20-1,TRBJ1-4,CSASMTVGGEKLLF,TGCAGTGCTAGTATGACCGTCGGAGGGGAAAAACTGTTGTTT
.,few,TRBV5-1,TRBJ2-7,CASSLTQGGEQYF,TGCGCCAGCAGCTTAACACAGGGCGGCGAGCAGTACTTC
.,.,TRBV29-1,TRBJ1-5,CSIADMEGRQPHHF,TGCAGCATCGCCGACATGGAGGGGCGGCAGCCCCACCATTTT
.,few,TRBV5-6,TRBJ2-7,CASSAASGFSYEQYF,TGTGCCAGCAGCGCCGCGTCCGGTTTTTCCTACGAGCAGTACTTC
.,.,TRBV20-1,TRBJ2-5,CSAVLGLRQEAHYF,TGCAGTGCTGTACTCGGTCTGCGCCAAGAGGCCCATTACTTC
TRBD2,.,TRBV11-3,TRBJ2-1,CPSSLEGLAGHSYNEQFF,TGTCCCAGCAGCTTAGAAGGACTAGCGGGCCACTCCTACAACGAGCAGTTCTTC
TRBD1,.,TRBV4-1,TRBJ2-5,CASSQDWATGYSQVQETQYF,TGCGCCAGCAGCCAAGATTGGGCGACAGGGTACTCTCAGGTGCAAGAGACCCAGTACTTC
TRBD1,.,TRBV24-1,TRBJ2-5,CATSLGQGARETQYF,TGTGCCACCAGTCTCGGACAGGGGGCTAGGGAGACCCAGTACTTC
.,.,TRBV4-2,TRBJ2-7,CASSHLVEGEPSYEQYF,TGTGCCAGCAGCCATCTCGTTGAGGGGGAACCCAGCTACGAGCAGTACTTC
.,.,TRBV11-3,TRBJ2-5,CVSSLVRQEAQYF,TGTGTCAGCAGCTTGGTCAGGCAAGAGGCCCAGTACTTC
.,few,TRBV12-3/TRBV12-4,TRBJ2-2,CASTSASWGELFF,TGTGCCAGCACCTCTGCCTCCTGGGGGGAGCTGTTTTTT
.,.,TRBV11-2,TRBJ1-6,CVSSLETGGFSPLHF,TGTGTCAGCAGCTTAGAAACAGGAGGCTTTTCACCCCTCCACTTT
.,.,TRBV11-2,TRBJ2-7,CASGYFSGVCEQYF,TGTGCCAGCGGTTACTTCTCCGGGGTCTGCGAGCAGTACTTC
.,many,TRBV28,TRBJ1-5,CASRLTGIGQPQHF,TGTGCCAGCAGGCTTACAGGAATAGGCCAGCCCCAGCATTTT
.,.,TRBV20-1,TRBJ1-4,CSAQTRGEEKLFF,TGCAGTGCCCAGACTAGGGGGGAGGAAAAATTGTTTTTT
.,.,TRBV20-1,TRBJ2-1,CCAMGRGGREHFF,TGCTGTGCTATGGGACGGGGCGGGCGTGAGCACTTCTTC
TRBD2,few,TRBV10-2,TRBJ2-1,CASTLAGGPIEQFF,TGCGCCAGCACCCTAGCGGGGGGGCCAATTGAGCAGTTCTTC
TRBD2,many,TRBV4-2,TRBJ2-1,CASSQETSGRGNEQFF,TGTGCCAGCAGCCAAGAGACTAGCGGGAGGGGTAATGAGCAGTTCTTC
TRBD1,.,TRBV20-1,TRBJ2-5,CSPTGGQETQYF,TGCAGTCCTACAGGGGGTCAAGAGACCCAGTACTTC
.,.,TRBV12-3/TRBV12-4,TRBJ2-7,CASSLAQGGAYEQYF,TGTGCCAGCAGTTTAGCACAGGGGGGGGCCTACGAGCAGTACTTC
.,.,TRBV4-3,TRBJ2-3,CASNQDGRGTDTQYF,TGTGCCAGCAACCAAGATGGGCGGGGCACAGATACGCAGTATTTT
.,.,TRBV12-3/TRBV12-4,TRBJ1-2,CASRARDKGQNGYTF,TGTGCCAGCAGGGCTAGAGACAAGGGGCAGAATGGCTACACCTTC
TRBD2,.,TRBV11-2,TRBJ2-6,CASSPTSGGATRANVLTF,TGTGCCAGTAGTCCAACTAGCGGGGGAGCCACTCGGGCCAACGTCCTGACATTC
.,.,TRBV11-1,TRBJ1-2,CASSAGGFYDYTF,TGTGCCAGTAGCGCCGGGGGCTTCTATGACTACACCTTC